This T cell receptor beta chain is from a study of OX40 agonist ivuxolimab in advanced cancers. The wider study: The dose-escalation group included hepatocellular carcinoma, melanoma, renal cell carcinoma and head and neck cancer.

A note on this clone: Antigen unknown.

Produced via immunoSEQ multiplex PCR; TCRdb's table is partial and in-frame only. This sample has approximately 60,000 clones, with around 89% found just once. Study-level results: Clonal expansion was seen in CD4+ and CD8+ blood T cells by week 6 at 0.1 to 3.0 mg/kg.

This CDR3 contains 11 residues. Trimming stripped 1 base from V and 12 bases from J, with 7 bases between. Germline V gene data show CDR1 as SGHNT and CDR2 as YENEEA. This TCR derives from an adult with an advanced solid tumor such as melanoma, head and neck, liver or kidney cancer. The sequencing used CD4+ or CD8+ T cells sorted from blood, collected in a trial of the OX40 agonist ivuxolimab. This chain joins TRBV11-3 and TRBJ2-1, with a weak D call TRBD2 (6 bases). CDR3 DNA sequence: TGTGCCAGCAGCTTAGGGGGGGTGCAGTTCTTC. It is translated as CASSLGGVQFF.